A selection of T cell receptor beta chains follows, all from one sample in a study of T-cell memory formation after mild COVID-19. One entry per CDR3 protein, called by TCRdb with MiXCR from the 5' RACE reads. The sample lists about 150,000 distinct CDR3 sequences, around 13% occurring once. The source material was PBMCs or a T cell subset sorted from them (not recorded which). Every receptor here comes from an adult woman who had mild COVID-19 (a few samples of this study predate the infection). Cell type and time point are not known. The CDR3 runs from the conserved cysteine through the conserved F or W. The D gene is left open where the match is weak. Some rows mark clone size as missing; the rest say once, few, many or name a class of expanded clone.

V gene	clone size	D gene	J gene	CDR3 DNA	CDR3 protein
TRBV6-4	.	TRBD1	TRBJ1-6	TGTGCCAGCAGCCGCTACAGGGGAGGTTCACCCCTCCACTTT	CASSRYRGGSPLHF
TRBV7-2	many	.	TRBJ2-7	TGTGCCAGCAGCCGGGGACTGGCTTACGAGCAGTACTTC	CASSRGLAYEQYF
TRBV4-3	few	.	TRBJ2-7	TGCGCCAGCAGCAAAGGGGGCGGGGGATACTACGAGCAGTACTTC	CASSKGGGGYYEQYF
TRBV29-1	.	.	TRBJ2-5	TGCAGCGTTGAGGGGTACGAGACCCAGTACTTC	CSVEGYETQYF
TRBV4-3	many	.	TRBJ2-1	TGCGCCAGCAGCCACCAAAGAACCCCCTACAATGAGCAGTTCTTC	CASSHQRTPYNEQFF
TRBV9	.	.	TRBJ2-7	TGTGCCAGCAGCGTAGGCGCCGGTCTCTACGAGCAGTACTTC	CASSVGAGLYEQYF
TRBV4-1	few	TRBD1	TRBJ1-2	TGCGCCAGCAGCCAACCGGGACAGGTCTATGGCTACACCTTC	CASSQPGQVYGYTF
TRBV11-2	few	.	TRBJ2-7	TGTGCCAGCAGCGCTTTGAGGGACTTTTCCCTGCCCCTCGAGCAGTACTTC	CASSALRDFSLPLEQYF
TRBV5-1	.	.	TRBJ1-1	TGCGCCAGCAGCTTGGCTACGCAACAGGTATCCACTGAAGCTTTCTTT	CASSLATQQVSTEAFF
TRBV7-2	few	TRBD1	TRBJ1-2	TGTGCCAGCAGCCCCCGACAGGGCTACTATGGCTACACCTTC	CASSPRQGYYGYTF